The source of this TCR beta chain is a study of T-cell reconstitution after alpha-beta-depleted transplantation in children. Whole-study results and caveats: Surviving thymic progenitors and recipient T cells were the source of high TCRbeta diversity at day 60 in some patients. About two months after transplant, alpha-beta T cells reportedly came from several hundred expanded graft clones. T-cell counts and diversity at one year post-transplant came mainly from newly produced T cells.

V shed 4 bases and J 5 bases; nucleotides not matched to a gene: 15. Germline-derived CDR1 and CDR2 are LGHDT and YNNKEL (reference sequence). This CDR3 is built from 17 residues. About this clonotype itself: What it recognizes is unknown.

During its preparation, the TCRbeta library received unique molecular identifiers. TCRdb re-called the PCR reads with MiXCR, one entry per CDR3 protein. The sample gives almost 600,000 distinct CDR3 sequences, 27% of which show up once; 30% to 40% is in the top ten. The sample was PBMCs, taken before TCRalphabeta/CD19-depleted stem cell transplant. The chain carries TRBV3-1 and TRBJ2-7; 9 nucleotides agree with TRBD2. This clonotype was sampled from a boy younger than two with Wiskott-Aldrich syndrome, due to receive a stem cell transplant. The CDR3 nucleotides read TGTGCCAGCAGCCCCCTGAGAAGTAGCGGGAGCTACCACGAGCAGTACTTC. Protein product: CASSPLRSSGSYHEQYF.